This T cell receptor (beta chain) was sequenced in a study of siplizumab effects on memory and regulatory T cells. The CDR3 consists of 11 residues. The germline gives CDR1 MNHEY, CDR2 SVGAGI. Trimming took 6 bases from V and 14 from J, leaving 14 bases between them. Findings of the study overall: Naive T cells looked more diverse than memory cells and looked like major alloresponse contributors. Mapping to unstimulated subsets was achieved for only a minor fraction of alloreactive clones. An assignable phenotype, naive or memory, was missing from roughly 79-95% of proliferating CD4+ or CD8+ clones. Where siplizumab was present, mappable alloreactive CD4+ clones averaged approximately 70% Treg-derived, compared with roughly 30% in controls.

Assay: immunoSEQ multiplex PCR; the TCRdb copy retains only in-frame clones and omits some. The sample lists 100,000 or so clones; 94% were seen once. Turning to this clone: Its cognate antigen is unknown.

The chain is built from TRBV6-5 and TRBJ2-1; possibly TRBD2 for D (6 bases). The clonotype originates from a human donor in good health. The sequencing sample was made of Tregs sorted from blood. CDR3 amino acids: CASRQTRHKFF. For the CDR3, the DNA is TGTGCCAGCAGGCAGACTAGACACAAGTTCTTC.